Sequencing of this T cell receptor beta chain was carried out in a study of blood T cell repertoires in COVID-19 (dated by TCRdb to about 2020). With respect to the entire study: Samples covering the acute and convalescent phases of COVID-19 were provided by collaborators in the United States, Italy and Spain. The prospective study material was composed of cDNA or gDNA derived from T cells, B-cell-depleted T cells, or PBMCs. Subjects who had been exposed to COVID-19, were actively infected with it, or had recovered from it provided the deeply sampled blood TCRbeta repertoires that made up the dataset. A freely available public database, intended as a resource for researchers studying the immune response to SARS-CoV-2, is where the repertoires were released. Samples were obtained from the ongoing ImmuneRACE study (first 160 participants) and from some 1,200 subjects provided by 6 global collaborators. Sample metadata almost always included a de-identified subject ID, COVID-19 status, age in years and sex. Where available, HLA class I and class II types were obtained from metadata supplied by the sample provider rather than from assay-based typing. The investigation overall reported the following: The quantity of clinical and demographic metadata differed by source and by participant and was supplied without curation.

Enrolling through a virtual design, the prospective study's participants ranged in age from roughly 18 to 95 years and lived across more than 20 United States geographic areas. In the prospective study, participants were assigned to cohorts based on the clinical history participants reported in a screening survey and a study questionnaire. Each participant in the prospective study had whole blood, serum and a nasopharyngeal or oropharyngeal swab collected by mobile phlebotomists. Prospective study participants could optionally give additional blood draws and questionnaires over an approximately two-month period. Prospective study blood samples were shipped either frozen or at room temperature before DNA extraction. There are 14 amino acids in the CDR3, from cysteine to phenylalanine inclusive. Only the CDR3 DNA is retained, 42 bases long and in frame from the first base. According to the germline V gene (reference sequence), CDR1 reads MNHEY and CDR2 reads SMNVEV. V and J lose 2 bases and 6 bases, and a span of 11 bases separates them.

TCRbeta CDR3 regions were amplified from genomic DNA using the immunoSEQ Assay, a bias-controlled multiplex PCR. The paper's data handling went like this. The number of nucleated cells in each sample was estimated by amplification of reference gene primers within the assay. To quantify the absolute abundance of each unique TCRbeta CDR3 rearrangement, sequence reads were collapsed and filtered. For each sample, productive Simpson clonality was calculated as the square root of Simpson's diversity index across productive rearrangements. The immuneACCESS repertoire file appears here via TCRdb, limited to in-frame rearrangements. These files lack a portion of the clones; in checked studies, under half of the deficit traces to unresolved V genes, and the cause of the others is not known. V, J and clone size reflect that table, while D and trimming were determined from the DNA. Across this sample there are tens of thousands of clones, with about four fifths seen only once. About 3.8% of the sample is held by the ten biggest clonotypes.

Comment on this clone: The specificity of this receptor is unknown. Per-nucleotide qualities are absent, and no much larger clonotype sits a single base away.

Material for sequencing was PBMCs or T cells enriched from blood (not recorded which). The rearrangement combines TRBV27 with TRBJ2-1; the D region possibly corresponds to TRBD2 (6 bases align). The sequence was collected from a woman aged 40 to 55 with acute COVID-19. The nucleotide sequence is given as TGTGCCAGCAGTTTAGGGACTTCTTTCAATGAGCAGTTCTTC. Its translation reads: CASSLGTSFNEQFF.